This T cell receptor beta chain was retrieved from a study of identical twins. Findings of the study overall: Conclusions relied on cross-sectional statistical analysis, not following the same donors.

A word on this clonotype: Its specificity is not known.

A template switching step contributed a universal primer site, while unique molecular identifiers were present in the cDNA. TCRdb fed the 5' RACE reads into MiXCR, producing one record per CDR3 protein. The table lists hundreds of thousands of distinct CDR3 sequences, about a fifth of them singletons. The same sample was also used in a study of yellow fever vaccine responses in identical twins.

The sequence was obtained from a young woman in good health. Source material: CD4+ T cells sorted from blood.

Here the CDR3 DNA reads TGTGCCAGCAGCCAAGGGACAGCTGGAAACACCATATATTTT. The encoded protein is CASSQGTAGNTIYF. The V call is TRBV14, the J call TRBJ1-3, with D perhaps TRBD1 (6 bases). With 1 base removed from V and 2 bases from J, the gap between germline ends came to 6 bases. This CDR3 has 14 amino acids. Germline values: CDR1 SGHDN, CDR2 FVKESK.